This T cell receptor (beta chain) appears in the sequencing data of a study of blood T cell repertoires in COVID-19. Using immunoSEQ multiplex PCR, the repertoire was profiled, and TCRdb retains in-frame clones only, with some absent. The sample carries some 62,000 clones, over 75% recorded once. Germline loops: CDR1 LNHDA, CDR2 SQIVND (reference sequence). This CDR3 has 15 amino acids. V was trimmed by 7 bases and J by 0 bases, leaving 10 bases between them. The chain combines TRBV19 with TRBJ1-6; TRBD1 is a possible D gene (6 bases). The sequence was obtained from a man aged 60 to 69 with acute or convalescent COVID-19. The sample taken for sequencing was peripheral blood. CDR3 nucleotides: TGTGCCAGTACCGGACAGAGCTCCTATAATTCACCCCTCCACTTT. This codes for CASTGQSSYNSPLHF.